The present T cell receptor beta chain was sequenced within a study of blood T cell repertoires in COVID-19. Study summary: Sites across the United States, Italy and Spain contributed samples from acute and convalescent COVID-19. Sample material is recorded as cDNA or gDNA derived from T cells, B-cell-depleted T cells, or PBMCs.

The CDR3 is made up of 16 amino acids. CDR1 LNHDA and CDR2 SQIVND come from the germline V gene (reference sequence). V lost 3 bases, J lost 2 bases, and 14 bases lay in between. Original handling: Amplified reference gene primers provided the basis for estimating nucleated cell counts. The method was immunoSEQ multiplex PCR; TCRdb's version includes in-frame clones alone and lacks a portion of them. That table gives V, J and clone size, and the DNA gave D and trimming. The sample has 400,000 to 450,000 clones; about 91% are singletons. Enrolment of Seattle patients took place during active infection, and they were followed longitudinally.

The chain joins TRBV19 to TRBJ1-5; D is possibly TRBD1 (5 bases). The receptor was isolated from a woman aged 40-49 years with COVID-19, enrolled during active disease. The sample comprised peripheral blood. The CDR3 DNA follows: TGTGCCAGTAGTATGTGGAGGGGTGGGCGCAATCAGCCCCAGCATTTT. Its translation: CASSMWRGGRNQPQHF.